Presented here are 15 T cell receptor beta chains from one specimen sequenced in a study of cytomegalovirus exposure and HLA in healthy donors. Only in-frame clones appear in the TCRdb table, and some are missing; sequencing was by immunoSEQ multiplex PCR. This sample carries 55,000 to 75,000 clones, around 96% of them seen once, and the ten largest clones take 1.4%. The sequencing sample was made of PBMCs. Source of these receptors: a man in his late teens or twenties in good health and CMV-seropositive.

This chain uses TRBV5-1 with TRBJ2-2; tentative D call: TRBD2 (6 bases). Deletions cut 4 bases from V and 0 bases from J, with 16 bases between. CDR1 and CDR2 (germline): SGHRS, YFSETQ. The CDR3 is 17 amino acids. The CDR3 nucleotides are TGCGCCAGCAGCGTGTCCGGGACGGGGGCGAACACCGGGGAGCTGTTTTTT. It specifies CASSVSGTGANTGELFF. Together with reference TRBV5-1 and TRBJ2-2, the CDR3 gives the full variable domain: KAGVTQTPRYLIKTRGQQVTLSCSPISGHRSVSWYQQTPGQGLQFLFEYFSETQRNKGNFPGRFSGRQFSNSRSEMNVSTLELGDSALYLCASSVSGTGANTGELFFGEGSRLTVL.

The chain carries TRBV11-2 and TRBJ2-1; 8 nucleotides line up with TRBD2. This CDR3 has 15 amino acids. The J segment lost 6 bases and the V segment lost 1 base, leaving 5 bases of the junction unmatched. Looked up from germline, CDR1 is SGHAT and CDR2 is FQNNGV. The CDR3 protein is CASSLAAGGGNEQFF. DNA of the CDR3: TGTGCCAGCAGCTTAGCGGCGGGAGGTGGCAATGAGCAGTTCTTC.

This chain connects TRBV7-9 to TRBJ1-6, with 7 bases fitting TRBD1. V lost 0 bases, J lost 10 bases, and 0 bases stayed unmatched. The CDR3 contains 13 residues. CDR1 is SEHNR and CDR2 is FQNEAQ in the germline V gene (reference sequence). The CDR3 DNA sequence: TGTGCCAGCAGCTTAGCGGGACAGTCACCCCTCCACTTT. Translating gives CASSLAGQSPLHF.

This clone showed up just once. The J gene is TRBJ1-1, the V gene TRBV19; a weak D match, TRBD1 (5 bases). The V end was cut by 7 bases, the J end by 2 bases, with 14 bases between. CDR1 LNHDA and CDR2 SQIVND come from the germline V gene (reference sequence). The CDR3 runs 14 residues. In nucleotides, the CDR3 is TGTGCCAGTACCAAGATTGACAGCAACACTGAAGCTTTCTTT. Translation gives CASTKIDSNTEAFF.

The chain links TRBV27 to TRBJ2-3; 8 bases map to TRBD2. CDR1 and CDR2 (germline): MNHEY, SMNVEV (reference sequence). V lost 5 bases and J lost 4; bases outside the gene matches: 8. The CDR3 is 15 residues long. The CDR3: CASSLLADGADTQYF. The CDR3 DNA sequence: TGTGCCAGCAGTCTACTAGCGGACGGGGCAGATACGCAGTATTTT.

This rearrangement joins TRBV2 to TRBJ2-7; D is unresolved. Germline V gene sequence: CDR1 SNHLY, CDR2 FYNNEI. The CDR3 sequence is 13 residues long. The V and J ends lost 4 bases and 2 bases respectively, with 9 bases between them. DNA for the CDR3: TGTGCCAGCAGTGCCCAAAGAGCCTACGAGCAGTACTTC. It is translated as CASSAQRAYEQYF.

The V call is TRBV11-2, the J call TRBJ1-6, with D possibly matching TRBD1 (6 bases). The germline CDR1 and CDR2 sequences are SGHAT and FQNNGV. The CDR3 has 16 amino acids. The V end was cut by 2 bases, the J end by 4 bases, with 12 bases between. The CDR3 sequence: CASSLTGGLYNSPLHF. The CDR3 DNA sequence: TGTGCCAGCAGCTTAACGGGGGGCCTATATAATTCACCCCTCCACTTT. The full variable domain, with the rest looked up from reference TRBV11-2 and TRBJ1-6, is EAGVAQSPRYKIIEKRQSVAFWCNPISGHATLYWYQQILGQGPKLLIQFQNNGVVDDSQLPKDRFSAERLKGVDSTLKIQPAKLEDSAVYLCASSLTGGLYNSPLHFGNGTRLTVT.

The chain has TRBV5-8 and TRBJ2-3; TRBD2 aligns across 9 bases. V dropped 4 bases and J dropped 0; count of bases not matched to a gene: 9. Germline V gene sequence: CDR1 SGHTS, CDR2 YDEGEE. This CDR3 is 17 amino acids long. The CDR3 loop is CASSKGTSPFSTDTQYF. The CDR3 nucleotides read TGTGCCAGCAGCAAGGGGACTAGCCCGTTTAGCACAGATACGCAGTATTTT.

The chain uses TRBV29-1 and TRBJ2-3; no reliable D call. The CDR3 has 17 amino acids. V was cut by 2 bases and J by 3 bases, with 21 bases left in between. Per germline, CDR1 SQVTM and CDR2 ANQGSEA. CDR3 sequence: CSVEPAAVEYITDTQYF. The CDR3 region has the DNA TGCAGCGTTGAACCCGCGGCGGTCGAGTATATAACAGATACGCAGTATTTT.

This clone showed up just once. The chain has TRBV5-4 and TRBJ2-3; 8 bases agree with TRBD2. The CDR3 contains 17 residues. In germline, CDR1 is SGHNT, CDR2 YYREEE (reference sequence). Losses at the gene ends were 0 bases for V and 6 bases for J; bases not matched to a gene: 12. CDR3 loop: CASSLAGSGGRTDTQYF. In DNA form, the CDR3 reads TGTGCCAGCAGCTTGGCCGGGTCGGGAGGGAGAACGGATACGCAGTATTTT.

The V gene is TRBV15, the J gene TRBJ2-6; no clear D gene. The CDR3 extends over 17 amino acids. Germline V gene sequence: CDR1 LNHNV, CDR2 YYDKDF (reference sequence). The V gene lost 0 bases and the J gene lost 1 base, with 10 bases spanning the gap. CDR3 DNA sequence: TGTGCCACCAGCAGAGACTACCTAGTGTCTGGGGCCAACGTCCTGACTTTC. This encodes CATSRDYLVSGANVLTF.

The chain combines TRBV2 with TRBJ2-7; the match to TRBD1 covers 8 bases. The CDR3 covers 12 residues. Germline-derived CDR1 and CDR2 are SNHLY and FYNNEI. The V segment lost 8 bases and the J segment 5 bases; nucleotides outside the gene matches: 5. CDR3 sequence: CASGTGAHEQYF. As DNA, the CDR3 is TGTGCCAGCGGGACAGGAGCACACGAGCAGTACTTC.

The chain combines TRBV12-5 with TRBJ2-5, with D possibly matching TRBD2 (5 bases). The CDR3 has 13 amino acids. CDR1 and CDR2 (germline): LGHNT, FRNRAP. The V end lost 1 base, the J end lost 10 bases, and 13 bases lay between the germline ends. The CDR3 loop reads CASGLATGSNQYF. In DNA, the CDR3 is TGTGCTAGTGGTTTGGCAACGGGGTCGAACCAGTACTTC.

The chain couples TRBV30 to TRBJ1-3; 7 bases match TRBD1. The CDR3 runs 15 residues. With 3 bases clipped from V and 0 bases from J, the junction kept 5 bases outside the gene matches. CDR1 is GTSNPN and CDR2 is SVGIG in the germline V gene (reference sequence). The CDR3 coding sequence is TGTGCCTGGAGCGGCTCAGGGGGCTCTGGAAACACCATATATTTT. Translation gives CAWSGSGGSGNTIYF.

This chain connects TRBV28 to TRBJ2-7, with 11 bases identical to TRBD2. This CDR3 is 13 amino acids long. The germline V gene has CDR1 MDHEN and CDR2 SYDVKM. Losses at the gene ends were 7 bases for V and 7 bases for J; bases not matched to a gene: 6. The CDR3 DNA reads as TGTGCCAGCACCGCACTAGCGGGAGTTGAGCAGTACTTC. It yields the protein CASTALAGVEQYF. Filled out from reference TRBV28 and TRBJ2-7, the complete variable domain reads DVKVTQSSRYLVKRTGEKVFLECVQDMDHENMFWYRQDPGLGLRLIYFSYDVKMKEKGDIPEGYSVSREKKERFSLILESASTNQTSMYLCASTALAGVEQYFGPGTRLTVT.